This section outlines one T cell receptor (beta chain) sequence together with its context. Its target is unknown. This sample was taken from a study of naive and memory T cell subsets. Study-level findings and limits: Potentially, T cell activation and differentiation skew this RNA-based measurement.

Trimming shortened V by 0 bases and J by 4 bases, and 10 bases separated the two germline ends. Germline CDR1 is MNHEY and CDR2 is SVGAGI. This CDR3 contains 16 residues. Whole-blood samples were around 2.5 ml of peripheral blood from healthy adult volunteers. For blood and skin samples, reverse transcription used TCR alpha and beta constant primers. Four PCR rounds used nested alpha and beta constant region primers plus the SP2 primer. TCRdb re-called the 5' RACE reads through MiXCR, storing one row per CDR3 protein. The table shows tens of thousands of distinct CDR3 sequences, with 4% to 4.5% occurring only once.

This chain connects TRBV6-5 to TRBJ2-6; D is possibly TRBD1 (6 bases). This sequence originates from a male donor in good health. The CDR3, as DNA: TGTGCCAGCAGTTACTCGACAGGCTCCGGGGCCAACGTCCTGACTTTC. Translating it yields CASSYSTGSGANVLTF.